This T cell receptor (beta chain) was sequenced in a study of CD8 T cells in ankylosing spondylitis. This clonotype appeared many times. What it binds is unknown. Findings and caveats of the study: Peripheral blood held disease-linked clones only at relatively low frequency, and these were CD8+. Eight or nine highly homologous variants formed a TCR beta motif that appeared characteristic of ankylosing spondylitis blood. Previously reported in reactive arthritis synovial fluid and blood were some of the motif variants. Reported data indicate significant enrichment of disease-linked clones within matched ankylosing spondylitis synovial fluid.

Each CDR3 protein is one row after TCRdb ran MiXCR on the 5' RACE reads. The sample records about 92,000 distinct CDR3 sequences, roughly 8.8% being singletons. The CDR3 is 16 residues long. The germline V gene has CDR1 DFQATT and CDR2 SNEGSKA (reference sequence). J was trimmed by 1 base and V by 3 bases; bases with no gene match: 7. This clonotype originated in a male donor with ankylosing spondylitis or in good health (not recorded which). Material for sequencing was blood, either unsorted or a sorted T cell fraction (not recorded which). The chain couples TRBV20-1 to TRBJ1-5; 9 positions match TRBD1. As DNA, the CDR3 is TGCAGTGCTAGGGGACAGGGAGGAGGCAGCAATCAGCCCCAGCATTTT. This sequence encodes CSARGQGGGSNQPQHF.